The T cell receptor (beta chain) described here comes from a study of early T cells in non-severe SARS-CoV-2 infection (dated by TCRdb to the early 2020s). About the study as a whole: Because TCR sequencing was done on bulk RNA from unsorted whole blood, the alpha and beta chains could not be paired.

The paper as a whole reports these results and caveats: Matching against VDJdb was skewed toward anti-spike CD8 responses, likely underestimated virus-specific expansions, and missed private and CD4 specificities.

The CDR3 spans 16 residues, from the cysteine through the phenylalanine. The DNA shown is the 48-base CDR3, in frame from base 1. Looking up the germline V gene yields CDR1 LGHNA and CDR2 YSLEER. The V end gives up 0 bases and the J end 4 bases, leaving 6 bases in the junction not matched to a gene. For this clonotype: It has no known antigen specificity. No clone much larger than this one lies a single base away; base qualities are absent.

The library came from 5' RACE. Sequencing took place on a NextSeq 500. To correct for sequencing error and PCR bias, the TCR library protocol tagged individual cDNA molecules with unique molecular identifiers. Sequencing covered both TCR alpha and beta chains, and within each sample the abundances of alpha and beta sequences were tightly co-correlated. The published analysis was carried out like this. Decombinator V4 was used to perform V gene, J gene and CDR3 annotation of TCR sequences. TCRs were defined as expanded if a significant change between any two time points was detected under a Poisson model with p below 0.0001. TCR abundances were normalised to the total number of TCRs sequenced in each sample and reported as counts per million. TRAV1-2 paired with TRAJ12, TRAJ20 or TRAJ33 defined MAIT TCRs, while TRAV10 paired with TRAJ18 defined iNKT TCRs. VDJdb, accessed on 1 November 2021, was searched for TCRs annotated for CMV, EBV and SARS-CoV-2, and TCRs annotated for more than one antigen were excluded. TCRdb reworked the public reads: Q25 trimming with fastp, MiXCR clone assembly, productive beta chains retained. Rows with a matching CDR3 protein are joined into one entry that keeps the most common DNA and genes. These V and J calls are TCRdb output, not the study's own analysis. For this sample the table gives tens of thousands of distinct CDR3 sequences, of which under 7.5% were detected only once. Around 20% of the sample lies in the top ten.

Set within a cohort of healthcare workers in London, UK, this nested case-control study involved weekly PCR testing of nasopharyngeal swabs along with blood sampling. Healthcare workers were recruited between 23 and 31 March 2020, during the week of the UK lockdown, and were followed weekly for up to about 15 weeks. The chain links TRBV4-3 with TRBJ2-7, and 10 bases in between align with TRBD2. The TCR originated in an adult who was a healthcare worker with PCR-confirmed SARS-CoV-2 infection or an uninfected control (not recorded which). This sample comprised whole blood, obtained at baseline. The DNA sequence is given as TGCGCCAGCAGCCAAGATTCTAGCGGGGGACCTTACGAGCAGTACTTC. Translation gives CASSQDSSGGPYEQYF.